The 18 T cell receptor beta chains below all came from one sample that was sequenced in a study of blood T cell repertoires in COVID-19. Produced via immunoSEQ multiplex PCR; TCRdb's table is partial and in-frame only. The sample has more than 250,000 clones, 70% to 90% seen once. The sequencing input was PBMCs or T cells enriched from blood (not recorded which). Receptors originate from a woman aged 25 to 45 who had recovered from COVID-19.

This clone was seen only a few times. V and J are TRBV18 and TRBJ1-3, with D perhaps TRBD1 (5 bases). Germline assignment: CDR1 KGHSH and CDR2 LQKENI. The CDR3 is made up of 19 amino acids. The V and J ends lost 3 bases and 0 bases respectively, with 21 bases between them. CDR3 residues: CASSPRTGAGAISGNTIYF. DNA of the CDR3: TGTGCCAGCTCACCCAGGACTGGGGCGGGAGCAATCTCTGGAAACACCATATATTTT.

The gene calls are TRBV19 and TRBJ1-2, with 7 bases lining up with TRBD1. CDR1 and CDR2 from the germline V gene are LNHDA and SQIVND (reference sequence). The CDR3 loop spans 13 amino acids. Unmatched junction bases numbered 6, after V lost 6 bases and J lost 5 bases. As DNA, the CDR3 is TGTGCCAGTAGAAGACAGGGAACTTATGGCTACACCTTC. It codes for CASRRQGTYGYTF.

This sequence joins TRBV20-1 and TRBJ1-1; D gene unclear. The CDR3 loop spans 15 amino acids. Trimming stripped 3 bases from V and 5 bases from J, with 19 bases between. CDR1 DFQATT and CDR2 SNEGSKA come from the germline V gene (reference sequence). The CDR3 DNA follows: TGCAGTGCTAGTCAGGATCACTTGACGGGGACTGAAGCTTTCTTT. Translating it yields CSASQDHLTGTEAFF.

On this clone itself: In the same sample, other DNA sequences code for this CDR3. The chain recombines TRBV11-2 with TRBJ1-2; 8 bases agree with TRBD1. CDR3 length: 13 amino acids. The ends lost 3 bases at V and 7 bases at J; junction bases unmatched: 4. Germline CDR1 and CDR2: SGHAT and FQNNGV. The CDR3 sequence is CASSLDRVSGYTF. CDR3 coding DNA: TGTGCCAGCAGCTTGGACAGGGTATCTGGCTACACCTTC.

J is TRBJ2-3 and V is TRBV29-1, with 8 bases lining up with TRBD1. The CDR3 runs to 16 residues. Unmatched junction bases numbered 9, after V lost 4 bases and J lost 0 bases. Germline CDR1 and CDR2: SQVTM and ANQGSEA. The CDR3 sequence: CSVGGDRGYSTDTQYF. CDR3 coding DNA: TGCAGCGTTGGGGGCGACAGGGGCTATAGCACAGATACGCAGTATTTT.

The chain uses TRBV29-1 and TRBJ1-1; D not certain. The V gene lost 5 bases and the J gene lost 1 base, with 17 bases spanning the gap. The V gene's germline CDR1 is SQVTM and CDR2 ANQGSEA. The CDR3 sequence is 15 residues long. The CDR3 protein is CSVSRIPEENTEAFF. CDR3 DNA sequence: TGCAGCGTTTCCCGGATTCCGGAGGAGAACACTGAAGCTTTCTTT.

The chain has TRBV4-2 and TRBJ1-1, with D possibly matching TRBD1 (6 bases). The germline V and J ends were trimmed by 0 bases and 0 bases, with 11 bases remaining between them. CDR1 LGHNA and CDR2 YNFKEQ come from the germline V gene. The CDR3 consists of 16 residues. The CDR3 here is CASSQDGTTLNTEAFF. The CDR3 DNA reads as TGTGCCAGCAGCCAAGATGGGACAACTTTGAACACTGAAGCTTTCTTT.

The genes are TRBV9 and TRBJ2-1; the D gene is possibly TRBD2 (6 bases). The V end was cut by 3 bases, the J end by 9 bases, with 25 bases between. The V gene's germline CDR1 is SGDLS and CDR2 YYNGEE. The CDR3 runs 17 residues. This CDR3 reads CASSDPPRGSHKGEQFF. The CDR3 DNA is TGTGCCAGCAGCGACCCCCCCCGGGGGAGCCACAAAGGTGAGCAGTTCTTC.

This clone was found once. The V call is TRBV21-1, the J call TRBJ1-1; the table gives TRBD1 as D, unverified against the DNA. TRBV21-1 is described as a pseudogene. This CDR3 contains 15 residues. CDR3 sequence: CASPEGAGMNTEAFF. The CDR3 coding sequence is TGTGCCAGCCCCGAGGGGGCAGGGATGAACACTGAAGCTTTCTTT.

CDR3 amino acids: CASSDYSSGTGYGYTF. In nucleotides, the CDR3 is TGTGCCAGCAGTGACTATTCCTCCGGGACAGGGTATGGCTACACCTTC. The rearrangement joins TRBV6-1 to TRBJ1-2; 9 bases are a match to TRBD1. This CDR3 is built from 16 residues. The germline gives CDR1 MNHNS, CDR2 SASEGT. V lost 3 bases and J lost 5; bases outside the gene matches: 10.

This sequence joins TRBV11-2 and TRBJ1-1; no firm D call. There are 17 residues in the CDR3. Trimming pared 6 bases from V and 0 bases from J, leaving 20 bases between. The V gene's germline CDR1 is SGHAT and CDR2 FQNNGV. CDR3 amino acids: CASRKRGPTFMNTEAFF. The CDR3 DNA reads TGTGCCAGCAGAAAAAGAGGGCCTACGTTCATGAACACTGAAGCTTTCTTT.

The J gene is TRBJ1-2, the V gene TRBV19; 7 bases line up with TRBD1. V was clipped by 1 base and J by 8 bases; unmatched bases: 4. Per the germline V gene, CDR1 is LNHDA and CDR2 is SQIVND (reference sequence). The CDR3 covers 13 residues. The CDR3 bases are TGTGCCAGTAGTATAGCGGCAGGGGGAGGCTACACCTTC. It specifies CASSIAAGGGYTF.

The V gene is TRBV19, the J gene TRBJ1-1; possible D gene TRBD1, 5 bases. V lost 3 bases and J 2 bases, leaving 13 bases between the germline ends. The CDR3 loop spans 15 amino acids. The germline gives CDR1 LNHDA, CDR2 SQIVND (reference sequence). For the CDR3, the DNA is TGTGCCAGTAGTATTATGGACACCCAAAACACTGAAGCTTTCTTT. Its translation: CASSIMDTQNTEAFF. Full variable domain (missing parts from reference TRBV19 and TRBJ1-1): DGGITQSPKYLFRKEGQNVTLSCEQNLNHDAMYWYRQDPGQGLRLIYYSQIVNDFQKGDIAEGYSVSREKKESFPLTVTSAQKNPTAFYLCASSIMDTQNTEAFFGQGTRLTVV.

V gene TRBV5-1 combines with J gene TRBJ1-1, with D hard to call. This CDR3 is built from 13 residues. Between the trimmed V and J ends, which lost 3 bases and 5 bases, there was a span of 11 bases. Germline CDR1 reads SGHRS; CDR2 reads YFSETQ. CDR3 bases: TGCGCCAGCAGCTCCGACACTGGTACTGAAGCTTTCTTT. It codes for CASSSDTGTEAFF.

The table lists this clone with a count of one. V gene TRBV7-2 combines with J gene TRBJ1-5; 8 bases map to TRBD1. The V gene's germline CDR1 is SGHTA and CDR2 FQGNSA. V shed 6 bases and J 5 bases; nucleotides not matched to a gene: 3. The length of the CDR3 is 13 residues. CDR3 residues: CASSLQGDQPQHF. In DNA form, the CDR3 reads TGTGCCAGCAGTTTACAGGGGGATCAGCCCCAGCATTTT.

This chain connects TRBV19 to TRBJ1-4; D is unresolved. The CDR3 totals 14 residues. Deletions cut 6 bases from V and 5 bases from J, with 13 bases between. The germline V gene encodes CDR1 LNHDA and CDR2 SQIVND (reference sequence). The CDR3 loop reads CASRVVGTNEKLFF. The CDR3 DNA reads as TGTGCCAGTAGAGTGGTCGGTACGAATGAAAAACTGTTTTTT.

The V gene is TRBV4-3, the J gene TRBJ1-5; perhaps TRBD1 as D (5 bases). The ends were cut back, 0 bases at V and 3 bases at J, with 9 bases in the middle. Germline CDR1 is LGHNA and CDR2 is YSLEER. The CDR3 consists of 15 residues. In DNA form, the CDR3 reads TGCGCCAGCAGCCAAGATCATGGGGCCAATCAGCCCCAGCATTTT. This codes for CASSQDHGANQPQHF.

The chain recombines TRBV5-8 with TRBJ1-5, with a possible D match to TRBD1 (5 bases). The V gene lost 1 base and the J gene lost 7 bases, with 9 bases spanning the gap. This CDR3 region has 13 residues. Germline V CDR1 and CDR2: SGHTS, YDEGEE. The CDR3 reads CASSLSGGQPQHF. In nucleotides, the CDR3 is TGTGCCAGCAGCTTGTCCGGGGGGCAGCCCCAGCATTTT.